The next 27 T cell receptor beta chains were all read from a single sample in a study of identical twins. TCRdb passed the 5' RACE reads through MiXCR, listing each CDR3 protein once. The sample carries roughly 260,000 distinct CDR3 sequences, roughly 13% recorded once. Material for sequencing was memory (CD45RO+) T cells sorted from blood. The receptor source for this set is a woman aged 18-29 years in good health.

This clonotype was counted between two and nine times. The rearrangement uses TRBV6-5 and TRBJ2-7, with a tentative D call TRBD2 (7 bases). The CDR3 totals 16 residues. V dropped 0 bases and J dropped 5 bases, with 17 bases sitting between them. From germline, CDR1 is MNHEY and CDR2 SVGAGI. CDR3 nucleotide sequence: TGTGCCAGCAGTTACTCGATTGGGGCGGGGGCCCACGAGCAGTACTTC. It yields the protein CASSYSIGAGAHEQYF.

The chain combines TRBV12-3 or TRBV12-4 with TRBJ2-7; TRBD1 aligns across 7 bases. J was trimmed by 2 bases and V by 7 bases; bases with no gene match: 5. The CDR3 length is 13 residues. CDR3 loop: CASTGTATYEQYF. The CDR3 nucleotides read TGTGCCAGCACCGGGACAGCCACCTACGAGCAGTACTTC.

This clonotype was counted a few times. The chain has TRBV6-1 and TRBJ2-7; 10 nucleotides line up with TRBD1. V shed 5 bases, J shed 4 bases, and the junction held 8 bases outside the gene matches. This CDR3 has 15 residues. Germline CDR1 reads MNHNS; CDR2 reads SASEGT. The CDR3 here is CASSMDRGRGYEQYF. In DNA, the CDR3 is TGTGCCAGCAGTATGGACAGGGGGAGAGGTTACGAGCAGTACTTC.

The V call is TRBV7-2, the J call TRBJ1-1; D is undetermined. Germline CDR1 is SGHTA and CDR2 is FQGNSA. Trimming removed 5 bases at V and 11 bases at J, with 18 bases between. The CDR3 is made up of 13 amino acids. CDR3 loop: CASSPESGLSAFF. The CDR3 DNA reads TGTGCCAGCAGCCCCGAAAGCGGCTTGAGTGCTTTCTTT. The entire variable domain, with the rest obtained from reference TRBV7-2 and TRBJ1-1, is as follows: GAGVSQSPSNKVTEKGKDVELRCDPISGHTALYWYRQSLGQGLEFLIYFQGNSAPDKSGLPSDRFSAERTGGSVSTLTIQRTQQEDSAVYLCASSPESGLSAFFGQGTRLTVV.

This clonotype was observed a handful of times. The chain employs TRBV7-2 and TRBJ2-1; TRBD2 matches 10 bases. The V gene end was trimmed by 6 bases and the J gene end by 3 bases; junction bases not matched to a gene: 8. Germline CDR1 SGHTA, CDR2 FQGNSA. The CDR3 contains 16 residues. The DNA of the CDR3 is TGTGCCAGCAGTTCCCCGGGACTAGCGTTCTACAATGAGCAGTTCTTC. Translating it yields CASSSPGLAFYNEQFF.

V gene TRBV12-3 or TRBV12-4 combines with J gene TRBJ1-1; the D gene is possibly TRBD1 (6 bases). With 5 bases removed from V and 0 bases from J, the gap between germline ends came to 16 bases. The CDR3 totals 16 residues. This CDR3 is CASSLQQGPMNTEAFF. CDR3 coding DNA: TGTGCCAGCAGTCTCCAACAGGGCCCCATGAACACTGAAGCTTTCTTT.

This clonotype was seen repeatedly, ten times or more. CDR3 loop: CASSRLDGLAYNEQFF. The CDR3 region has the DNA TGTGCCAGCAGCCGCTTGGACGGTCTCGCTTACAATGAGCAGTTCTTC. The chain is built from TRBV6-1 and TRBJ2-1; D remains ambiguous. The V gene lost 6 bases and the J gene lost 4 bases, with 19 bases spanning the gap. The CDR3 consists of 16 residues. The germline gives CDR1 MNHNS, CDR2 SASEGT.

This sequence joins TRBV20-1 and TRBJ1-3; D unclear. V lost 1 base and J lost 2, with 9 bases in between. The CDR3 covers 14 residues. Germline CDR1 reads DFQATT; CDR2 reads SNEGSKA (reference sequence). CDR3 nucleotides: TGCAGTGCTAGAGTTACGGCGGCTGGAAACACCATATATTTT. Protein sequence: CSARVTAAGNTIYF.

The gene calls are TRBV7-8 and TRBJ2-7, with 9 bases aligning to TRBD2. Germline V gene lookup returns CDR1 SGHVS and CDR2 FQNEAQ. The CDR3 has 12 amino acids. Trimming at V came to 8 bases and at J to 3 bases, leaving 2 bases not matched to a gene. The DNA of the CDR3 is TGTGCCAGCGGGACTAGCCTCTACGAGCAGTACTTC. It translates to CASGTSLYEQYF. The whole variable domain, remainder taken from reference TRBV7-8 and TRBJ2-7, is GAGVSQSPRYKVAKRGQDVALRCDPISGHVSLFWYQQALGQGPEFLTYFQNEAQLDKSGLPSDRFFAERPEGSVSTLKIQRTQQEDSAVYLCASGTSLYEQYFGPGTRLTVT.

The chain joins TRBV29-1 to TRBJ1-4; TRBD1 is a possible D gene (5 bases). The germline CDR1 and CDR2 sequences are SQVTM and ANQGSEA. There are 13 residues in the CDR3. V was pared by 5 bases and J by 4 bases, with 11 bases between. The DNA for the CDR3 is TGCAGCGTTACTCAGGGAAATAATGAAAAACTGTTTTTT. Protein product: CSVTQGNNEKLFF.

This clonotype was detected a few times. The CDR3 DNA reads TGCAGTGCGAATACAGGGTACGGGACAGATACGCAGTATTTT. It yields the protein CSANTGYGTDTQYF. This chain connects TRBV20-1 to TRBJ2-3, with a tentative D call TRBD1 (6 bases). Germline values: CDR1 DFQATT, CDR2 SNEGSKA (reference sequence). Trimming shortened V by 6 bases and J by 3 bases, and 16 bases separated the two germline ends. This CDR3 spans 14 amino acids.

This chain uses TRBV10-3 with TRBJ2-1; TRBD2 might be the D (5 bases). CDR1 is ENHRY, CDR2 SYGVKD, per germline. The V end was cut by 6 bases, the J end by 9 bases, with 21 bases between. CDR3 length: 15 amino acids. The chain's CDR3 is CAISGVSTSSGEQFF. The CDR3 DNA sequence: TGTGCCATCAGCGGGGTCAGTACATCCTCCGGTGAGCAGTTCTTC.

The rearrangement links TRBV30 to TRBJ1-5, with 9 bases lining up with TRBD1. Germline V gene lookup returns CDR1 GTSNPN and CDR2 SVGIG (reference sequence). Trimming removed 5 bases from V and 7 bases from J; junction bases left unmatched: 12. This CDR3 is built from 15 residues. CDR3 loop: CAWARLGQGNQPQHF. DNA of the CDR3: TGTGCCTGGGCCCGACTGGGACAGGGAAACCAGCCCCAGCATTTT.

This clonotype came up many times. The chain recombines TRBV20-1 with TRBJ2-3; TRBD2 matches at 7 bases. With V trimmed by 0 bases and J by 5 bases, 11 bases remained unmatched. The CDR3 is 16 residues long. In germline, CDR1 is DFQATT, CDR2 SNEGSKA (reference sequence). The CDR3 reads CSARDVSGWGRDTQYF. In nucleotides, the CDR3 is TGCAGTGCTAGAGATGTTAGCGGGTGGGGAAGAGATACGCAGTATTTT.

As regards this clonotype: Lacking the conserved final phenylalanine or tryptophan, this CDR3 likely reflects a read error. V and J are TRBV12-3 or TRBV12-4 and TRBJ1-5, with no clear D. The V gene lost 3 bases and the J gene lost 9 bases, with 18 bases spanning the gap. The CDR3 covers 15 residues. CDR3 in DNA: TGTGCCAGCAGTTTGAGGCAGGCCACGGGCGGGCCCCAGCATATT. It yields the protein CASSLRQATGGPQHI.

This clonotype was seen a few times. CDR3 coding DNA: TGTGCCAGCAGCGTAGGGATCGAGCAGTACTTC. Its translation: CASSVGIEQYF. The chain has TRBV9 and TRBJ2-7; no clear D gene. This CDR3 is built from 11 residues. Germline V gene data show CDR1 as SGDLS and CDR2 as YYNGEE. V lost 0 bases and J 6 bases, leaving 4 bases between the germline ends.

A few counts support this clonotype. The chain has TRBV20-1 and TRBJ1-2; 10 nucleotides match TRBD1. The germline gives CDR1 DFQATT, CDR2 SNEGSKA (reference sequence). Unmatched junction bases numbered 1, after V lost 5 bases and J lost 4 bases. The CDR3 has 12 residues. The CDR3 nucleotides read TGCAGTGCTGGGGACAGGGGCTATGGCTACACCTTC. Protein product: CSAGDRGYGYTF.

The table lists this clonotype with a few counts. The V call is TRBV4-3, the J call TRBJ2-3; no clear D gene. The germline V gene has CDR1 LGHNA and CDR2 YSLEER. V was clipped by 0 bases and J by 2 bases, with 6 bases between them. This CDR3 is built from 14 residues. CDR3: CASSQDRHTDTQYF. The CDR3, as DNA: TGCGCCAGCAGCCAAGATAGGCACACAGATACGCAGTATTTT.

In its sample, this clonotype was seen a few times. This chain connects TRBV12-3 or TRBV12-4 to TRBJ1-5; TRBD1 agrees at 8 bases. The CDR3 has 16 residues. The junction had 9 bases not matched to a gene; V was cut back by 5 bases and J by 3 bases. CDR3 in amino acids: CASSSLAGGNNQPQHF. In DNA, the CDR3 is TGTGCCAGCAGTAGCCTGGCAGGGGGCAACAATCAGCCCCAGCATTTT.

There are a few counts of this clonotype. V usage is TRBV2 and J usage is TRBJ2-5; 7 nucleotides agree with TRBD1. V dropped 9 bases and J dropped 5; count of bases not matched to a gene: 9. CDR3 length: 13 residues. Germline CDR1 and CDR2: SNHLY and FYNNEI. The CDR3 region is CASQGQAIETQYF. In nucleotides, the CDR3 is TGTGCCAGTCAAGGACAGGCCATCGAGACCCAGTACTTC.

This clonotype was seen only once. The rearrangement joins TRBV7-2 to TRBJ2-5; weak D call: TRBD1 (5 bases). The V gene lost 1 base and the J gene lost 1 base, with 13 bases spanning the gap. The germline gives CDR1 SGHTA, CDR2 FQGNSA. The CDR3 consists of 16 residues. The CDR3 DNA sequence: TGTGCCAGCAGCTTAGATGTAGGGGCAGGCCAAGAGACCCAGTACTTC. Residues: CASSLDVGAGQETQYF. Full variable domain (remainder filled in from reference TRBV7-2 and TRBJ2-5): GAGVSQSPSNKVTEKGKDVELRCDPISGHTALYWYRQSLGQGLEFLIYFQGNSAPDKSGLPSDRFSAERTGGSVSTLTIQRTQQEDSAVYLCASSLDVGAGQETQYFGPGTRLLVL.

Here the CDR3 DNA reads TGTGCCAGCAGCCAGAACAGTATCTCCACCGGGGAGCTGTTTTTT. As protein: CASSQNSISTGELFF. This chain links TRBV3-1 with TRBJ2-2; D gene ambiguous. V was clipped by 3 bases and J by 4 bases, with 12 bases between them. CDR3 length: 15 residues. Germline loops: CDR1 LGHDT, CDR2 YNNKEL (reference sequence).

This clonotype was observed a handful of times. This sequence joins TRBV2 and TRBJ2-7; D is tentatively TRBD1 or TRBD2 (5 bases each). This CDR3 region has 15 residues. Germline assignment: CDR1 SNHLY and CDR2 FYNNEI. V was clipped by 8 bases and J by 0 bases, with 17 bases between them. CDR3 in amino acids: CASADVGDASYEQYF. As DNA, the CDR3 is TGTGCCAGCGCGGATGTGGGGGACGCCTCCTACGAGCAGTACTTC. Full variable domain (outside the CDR3, taken from reference TRBV2 and TRBJ2-7): EPEVTQTPSHQVTQMGQEVILRCVPISNHLYFYWYRQILGQKVEFLVSFYNNEISEKSEIFDDQFSVERPDGSNFTLKIRSTKLEDSAMYFCASADVGDASYEQYFGPGTRLTVT.

This chain connects TRBV5-6 to TRBJ1-1, with 7 bases matching TRBD1. V gave up 4 bases and J gave up 10 bases; unmatched junction bases: 13. CDR1 is SGHDT and CDR2 is YYEEEE in the germline V gene. The CDR3 is made up of 14 amino acids. CDR3 sequence: CASSQTDREGGAFF. In nucleotides, the CDR3 is TGTGCCAGCAGCCAAACCGACAGGGAGGGAGGAGCTTTCTTT.

V is TRBV12-3 or TRBV12-4 and J is TRBJ2-5; possibly TRBD2 for D (6 bases). The V end lost 8 bases, the J end lost 5 bases, and 12 bases lay between the germline ends. The CDR3 loop spans 12 amino acids. The chain's CDR3 is CASGLAGETQYF. CDR3 sequence (DNA): TGTGCCAGCGGCTTGGCGGGGGAGACCCAGTACTTC.

This clonotype occurred many times. The chain is built from TRBV20-1 and TRBJ2-7, with a weak D call TRBD2 (6 bases). In germline, CDR1 is DFQATT, CDR2 SNEGSKA (reference sequence). V was trimmed by 6 bases and J by 0 bases, leaving 9 bases between them. This CDR3 is built from 12 residues. DNA for the CDR3: TGCAGTGCGCGGGGTCTCTCCTACGAGCAGTACTTC. Amino acid sequence: CSARGLSYEQYF.

This clonotype was recorded at least ten times. The chain joins TRBV20-1 to TRBJ2-5; 7 nucleotides line up with TRBD1. The CDR3 has 15 amino acids. The germline gives CDR1 DFQATT, CDR2 SNEGSKA (reference sequence). With V trimmed by 4 bases and J by 5 bases, 13 bases remained unmatched. The CDR3 bases are TGCAGTGCTACCCAAAGCGAGGGGGCCTGGGAGACCCAGTACTTC. Amino acid sequence: CSATQSEGAWETQYF.